Listed here is a single T cell receptor (beta chain). This CDR3 contains 17 residues. V was clipped by 3 bases and J by 7 bases; unmatched bases: 13. CDR1 and CDR2 from the germline V gene are LNHDA and SQIVND (reference sequence). This record comes from a study of blood T cell repertoires in COVID-19. Across the whole study: Italy, Spain and the United States were the sources of the convalescent and acute COVID-19 samples. In each case, the material was cDNA or gDNA derived from T cells, B-cell-depleted T cells, or PBMCs.

Source study methods: Quantification of nucleated cells was approximated via reference gene primer amplification. Assay: immunoSEQ multiplex PCR; the TCRdb copy retains only in-frame clones and omits some. V and J calls and clone size follow that table, whereas D and trimming were derived from the DNA. Here the sample spans approximately 69,000 clones, less than 85% being singletons. The receptor comes from a man aged 55 to 69 with acute or convalescent COVID-19. The specimen was peripheral blood. The V call is TRBV19, the J call TRBJ1-2, with 11 bases fitting TRBD1. In DNA, the CDR3 is TGTGCCAGTAGTATGGGATGGAAGGACAGGGGGCCGCCTGGCTACACCTTC. This gives the protein CASSMGWKDRGPPGYTF. Based on the CDR3 plus reference TRBV19 and TRBJ1-2, the full variable domain is DGGITQSPKYLFRKEGQNVTLSCEQNLNHDAMYWYRQDPGQGLRLIYYSQIVNDFQKGDIAEGYSVSREKKESFPLTVTSAQKNPTAFYLCASSMGWKDRGPPGYTFGSGTRLTVV.